Described below is a single T cell receptor beta chain sequence and its context. These data come from a study of blood T cell repertoires in COVID-19. Enrolment of Seattle patients took place during active infection, and they were followed longitudinally. The ends lost 7 bases at V and 4 bases at J; junction bases unmatched: 6. The CDR3 has 14 amino acids. CDR1 and CDR2 (germline): DFQATT, SNEGSKA (reference sequence). Sequenced by immunoSEQ multiplex PCR; TCRdb stores in-frame clones only, minus some. In the table there are around 400,000 clones, more than 70% of which are singletons. Sequenced input: peripheral blood. This receptor was taken from a woman aged 30 to 39 with COVID-19, enrolled during active disease. The chain links TRBV20-1 to TRBJ2-1, with TRBD2 matching 11 bases. CDR3 sequence reads: CSVSSGREYNEQFF. As DNA, the CDR3 is TGCAGTGTTAGTAGCGGGAGGGAATACAATGAGCAGTTCTTC.